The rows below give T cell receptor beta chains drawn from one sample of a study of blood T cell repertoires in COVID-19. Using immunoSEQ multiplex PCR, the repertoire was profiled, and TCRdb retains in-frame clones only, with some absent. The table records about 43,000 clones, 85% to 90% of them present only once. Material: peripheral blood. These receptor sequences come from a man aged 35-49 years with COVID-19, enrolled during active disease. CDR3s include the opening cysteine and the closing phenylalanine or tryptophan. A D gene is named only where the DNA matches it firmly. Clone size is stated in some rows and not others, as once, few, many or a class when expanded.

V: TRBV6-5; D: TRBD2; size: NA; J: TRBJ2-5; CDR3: CASSPEASGVAQYF; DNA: TGTGCCAGCAGTCCTGAGGCTAGCGGGGTGGCCCAGTACTTC
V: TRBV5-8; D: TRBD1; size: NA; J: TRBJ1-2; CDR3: CASSLPGQGYNGYTF; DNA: TGTGCCAGCAGCTTACCGGGACAGGGCTACAATGGCTACACCTTC
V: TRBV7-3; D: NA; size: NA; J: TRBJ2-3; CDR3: CASSTGGGPGTDTQYF; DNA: TGTGCCAGCAGTACAGGAGGAGGGCCGGGCACAGATACGCAGTATTTT
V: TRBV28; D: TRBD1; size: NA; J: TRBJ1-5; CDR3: CASSFYRGGNQPQHF; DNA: TGTGCCAGCAGTTTCTACAGGGGGGGCAATCAGCCCCAGCATTTT
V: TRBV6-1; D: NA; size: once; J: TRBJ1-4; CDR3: CASSETGKNEKLFF; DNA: TGTGCCAGCAGTGAGACAGGAAAAAATGAAAAACTGTTTTTT
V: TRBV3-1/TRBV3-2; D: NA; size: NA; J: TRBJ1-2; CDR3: CASSQALGGALGYTF; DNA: TGTGCCAGCAGCCAAGCGCTAGGCGGGGCCCTGGGCTACACCTTC
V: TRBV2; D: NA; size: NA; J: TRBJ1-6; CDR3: CASSGARPSPLHF; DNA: TGTGCCAGCAGTGGGGCCAGACCCTCACCCCTCCACTTT
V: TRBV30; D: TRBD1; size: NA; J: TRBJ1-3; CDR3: CAWSVGAGGISGNTIYF; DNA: TGTGCCTGGAGTGTTGGGGCAGGGGGCATCTCTGGAAACACCATATATTTT
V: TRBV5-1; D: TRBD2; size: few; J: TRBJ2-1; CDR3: CASSPKTSGGYNEQFF; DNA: TGCGCCAGCAGCCCCAAGACTAGCGGGGGGTACAATGAGCAGTTCTTC
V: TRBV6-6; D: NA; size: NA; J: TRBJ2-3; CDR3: CASREGQFQDTQYF; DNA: TGTGCCAGCAGGGAGGGACAGTTTCAGGATACGCAGTATTTT
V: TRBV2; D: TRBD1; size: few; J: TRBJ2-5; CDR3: CASSPDRGRETQYF; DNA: TGTGCCAGCAGTCCAGACAGGGGGCGAGAGACCCAGTACTTC
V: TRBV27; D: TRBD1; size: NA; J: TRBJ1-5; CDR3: CASSQTGTGKNQPQHF; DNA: TGTGCCAGCAGTCAAACCGGGACAGGGAAAAATCAGCCCCAGCATTTT
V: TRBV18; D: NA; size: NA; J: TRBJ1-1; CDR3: CASSTGQGNWDTEAFF; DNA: TGTGCCAGCTCAACGGGACAAGGCAACTGGGACACTGAAGCTTTCTTT
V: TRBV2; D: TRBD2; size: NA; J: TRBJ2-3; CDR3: CASSPGTSGPTDTQYF; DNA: TGTGCCAGCAGTCCCGGGACTAGCGGACCCACAGATACGCAGTATTTT
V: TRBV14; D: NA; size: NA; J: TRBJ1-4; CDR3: CASSRQGNEKLFF; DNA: TGTGCCAGCAGCCGTCAGGGGAATGAAAAACTGTTTTTT
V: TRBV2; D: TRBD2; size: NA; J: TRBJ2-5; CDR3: CASKAGGQETQYF; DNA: TGTGCCAGCAAAGCGGGGGGACAAGAGACCCAGTACTTC
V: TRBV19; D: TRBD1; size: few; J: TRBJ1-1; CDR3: CASKDRTGGNTEAFF; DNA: TGTGCCAGTAAGGACCGGACAGGCGGGAACACTGAAGCTTTCTTT
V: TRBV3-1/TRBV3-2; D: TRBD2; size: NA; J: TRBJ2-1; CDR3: CASSQDSTSGTEEFF; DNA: TGTGCCAGCAGCCAAGATTCAACTAGCGGGACTGAAGAGTTCTTC
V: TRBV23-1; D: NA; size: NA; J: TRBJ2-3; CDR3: CASSHRNGTDTQYF; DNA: TGCGCCAGCAGTCACAGGAACGGCACAGATACGCAGTATTTT
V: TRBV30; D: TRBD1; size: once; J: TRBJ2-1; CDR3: CAWSGGGTGPYNEQFF; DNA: TGTGCCTGGAGTGGGGGCGGGACAGGGCCTTACAATGAGCAGTTCTTC
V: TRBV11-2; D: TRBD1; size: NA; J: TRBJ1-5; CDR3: CASSPQGTGQPQHF; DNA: TGTGCCAGCAGCCCACAGGGGACGGGCCAGCCCCAGCATTTT
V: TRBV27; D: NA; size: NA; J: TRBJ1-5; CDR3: CASSSRWNQPQHF; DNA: TGTGCCAGCAGTTCGCGCTGGAATCAGCCCCAGCATTTT
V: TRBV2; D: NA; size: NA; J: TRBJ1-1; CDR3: CASSFLLQGGMNTEAFF; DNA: TGTGCCAGCAGCTTCCTCCTACAGGGTGGGATGAACACTGAAGCTTTCTTT
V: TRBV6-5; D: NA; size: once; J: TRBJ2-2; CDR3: CASRGGTSTGELFF; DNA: TGTGCCAGCAGGGGGGGAACCAGCACCGGGGAGCTGTTTTTT
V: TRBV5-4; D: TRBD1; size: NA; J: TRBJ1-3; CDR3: CASSNRQGAVSGNTIYF; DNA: TGTGCCAGCAGCAATCGACAGGGGGCCGTCTCTGGAAACACCATATATTTT
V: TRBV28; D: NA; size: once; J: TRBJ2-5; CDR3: CASSTQQGPQETQYF; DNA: TGTGCCAGCAGTACCCAACAGGGCCCCCAAGAGACCCAGTACTTC
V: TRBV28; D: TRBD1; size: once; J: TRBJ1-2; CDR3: CASSLGLTGWANYGYTF; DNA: TGTGCCAGCAGTTTAGGTCTGACAGGGTGGGCTAACTATGGCTACACCTTC
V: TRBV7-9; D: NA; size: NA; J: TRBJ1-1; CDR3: CASSYGGHLNTEAFF; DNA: TGTGCCAGCAGCTACGGAGGGCACCTGAACACTGAAGCTTTCTTT
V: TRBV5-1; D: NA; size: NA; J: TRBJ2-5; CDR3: CASSLVSGAVQETQYF; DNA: TGCGCCAGCAGCTTGGTTAGCGGAGCGGTCCAAGAGACCCAGTACTTC
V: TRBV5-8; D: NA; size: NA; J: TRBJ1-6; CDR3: CASSIGQLLNSPLHF; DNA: TGTGCCAGCAGTATTGGACAGCTTTTGAATTCACCCCTCCACTTT
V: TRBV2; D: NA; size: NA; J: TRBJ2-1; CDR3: CASSGRDSGVVSSYNEQFF; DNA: TGTGCCAGCAGTGGTCGGGACTCAGGAGTCGTTAGCTCCTACAATGAGCAGTTCTTC
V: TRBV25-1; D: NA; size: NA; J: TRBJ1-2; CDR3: CASSELGANYGYTF; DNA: TGTGCCAGCAGTGAATTAGGGGCGAACTATGGCTACACCTTC
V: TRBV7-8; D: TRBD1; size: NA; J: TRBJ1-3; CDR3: CASSGGTGTGNTIYF; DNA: TGTGCCAGCAGCGGCGGGACAGGGACTGGAAACACCATATATTTT
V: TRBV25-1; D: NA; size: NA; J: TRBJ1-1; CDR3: CASSEGASKAFF; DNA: TGTGCCAGCAGTGAGGGGGCGTCTAAAGCTTTCTTT
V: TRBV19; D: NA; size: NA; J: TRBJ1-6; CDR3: CATGLQGPNSPLHF; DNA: TGTGCCACCGGGCTCCAGGGGCCTAATTCACCCCTCCACTTT
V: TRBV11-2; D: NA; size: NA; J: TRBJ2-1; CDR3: CASSLVLASSYNEQFF; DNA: TGTGCCAGCAGCTTAGTGCTCGCGAGCTCCTACAATGAGCAGTTCTTC
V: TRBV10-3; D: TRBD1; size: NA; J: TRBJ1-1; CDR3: CAIRKGGLVTEAFF; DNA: TGTGCCATCAGGAAAGGGGGCTTAGTCACTGAAGCTTTCTTT
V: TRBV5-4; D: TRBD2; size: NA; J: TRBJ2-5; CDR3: CASSPGTSGETQYF; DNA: TGTGCCAGCAGCCCCGGGACTAGCGGGGAGACCCAGTACTTC
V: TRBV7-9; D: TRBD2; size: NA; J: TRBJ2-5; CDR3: CASSWDRSGERTQYF; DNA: TGTGCCAGCAGCTGGGACCGTAGCGGGGAAAGGACCCAGTACTTC
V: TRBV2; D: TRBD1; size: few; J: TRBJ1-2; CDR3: CASREYGGGTGGSGYTF; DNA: TGTGCCAGCAGGGAATATGGAGGTGGGACAGGGGGCAGTGGCTACACCTTC
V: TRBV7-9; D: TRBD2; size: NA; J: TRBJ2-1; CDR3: CASSPRGLAFYNEQFF; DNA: TGTGCCAGCAGCCCCCGGGGACTAGCGTTCTACAATGAGCAGTTCTTC
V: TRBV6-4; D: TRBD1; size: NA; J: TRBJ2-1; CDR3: CASSDLQGAKQFF; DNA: TGTGCCAGCAGTGATCTACAGGGGGCGAAGCAGTTCTTC
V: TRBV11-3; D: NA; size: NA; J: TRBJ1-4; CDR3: CASSLQGGEKLFF; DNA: TGTGCCAGCAGCTTACAGGGAGGCGAAAAACTGTTTTTT